The 7 T cell receptor beta chains listed next were all sequenced from one sample in a study of CD8+ T cells in alopecia areata. In each case, RNA was isolated and then reverse transcribed into cDNA as the sequencing template. Some clones are missing from TCRdb's copy, which holds only in-frame ones; the method was immunoSEQ multiplex PCR. The sample lists 160,000 or so clones; about 53% were seen once. The sample consisted of CD8+ T cells sorted from blood, taken at week 0. The source is a human donor with alopecia areata.

V usage is TRBV6-1 and J usage is TRBJ2-1, with TRBD2 matching over 7 bases. CDR3 size: 14 residues. With 4 bases clipped from V and 9 bases from J, the junction kept 9 bases outside the gene matches. Germline V gene data show CDR1 as MNHNS and CDR2 as SASEGT. The CDR3, as DNA: TGTGCCAGCAGTGGGTGGGAGGGGACGCTTGAGCAGTTCTTC. Protein product: CASSGWEGTLEQFF.

The chain uses TRBV29-1 and TRBJ2-5, with 11 bases that match TRBD2. J gave up 4 bases and V 2 bases, and 3 bases lay outside the gene matches. The CDR3 totals 14 residues. In germline, CDR1 is SQVTM, CDR2 ANQGSEA. As DNA, the CDR3 is TGCAGCGTTGAACTAGCGGGGGGCGGAGAGACCCAGTACTTC. Its translation: CSVELAGGGETQYF.

This clone was counted a few times. CDR3 in amino acids: CASSEIQGSGYTF. The CDR3, as DNA: TGTGCCAGCAGCGAGATACAGGGATCTGGCTACACCTTC. The chain recombines TRBV9 with TRBJ1-2, with D maybe TRBD1 (6 bases). Trimming stripped 3 bases from V and 7 bases from J, with 13 bases between. CDR3 size: 13 residues. Germline loops: CDR1 SGDLS, CDR2 YYNGEE.

The chain couples TRBV4-3 to TRBJ1-2; D call uncertain. Germline V gene data show CDR1 as LGHNA and CDR2 as YSLEER. CDR3 size: 14 residues. V dropped 1 base and J dropped 8 bases, with 14 bases sitting between them. CDR3 DNA sequence: TGCGCCAGCAGCCAAGGGACCGGGCTGGGCGGCTACACCTTC. Translation: CASSQGTGLGGYTF.

The genes are TRBV15 and TRBJ2-1; 11 bases align to TRBD1. The CDR3 totals 14 residues. J gave up 6 bases and V 5 bases, and 3 bases lay outside the gene matches. CDR1 is LNHNV, CDR2 YYDKDF, per germline (reference sequence). The chain's CDR3 is CATSWGQGGNEQFF. The CDR3 DNA is TGTGCCACCAGCTGGGGACAGGGGGGCAATGAGCAGTTCTTC.

V is TRBV5-6 and J is TRBJ1-1, with D possibly matching TRBD1 (5 bases). This CDR3 contains 14 residues. CDR1 SGHDT and CDR2 YYEEEE come from the germline V gene. The ends were cut back, 0 bases at V and 7 bases at J, with 13 bases in the middle. DNA of the CDR3: TGTGCCAGCAGCTTGGCACGCAGGGTGGGTGAAGCTTTCTTT. This codes for CASSLARRVGEAFF.

This clone was seen a few times. The chain recombines TRBV7-2 with TRBJ2-7; possibly TRBD2 for D (5 bases). Germline-derived CDR1 and CDR2 are SGHTA and FQGNSA. The V end lost 7 bases, the J end lost 3 bases, and 13 bases lay between the germline ends. The CDR3 has 13 amino acids. As DNA, the CDR3 is TGTGCCAGCACCGAGGGAATCGACTACGAGCAGTACTTC. Its translation: CASTEGIDYEQYF.